This T cell receptor (beta chain) was observed in a study of graft-versus-host responses after intestinal transplantation. Sequencing was performed with immunoSEQ multiplex PCR; in TCRdb, only in-frame clones are kept and a portion is missing. This table holds about 77,000 clones, roughly 90% found once. The V end lost 5 bases, the J end lost 3 bases, and 16 bases lay between the germline ends. Germline CDR1 reads MDHEN; CDR2 reads SYDVKM. The CDR3 is 16 amino acids. The starting material was PBMCs, obtained 98 days after intestinal transplantation. The receptor's source is a human patient who received an intestinal transplant, so some T cells may come from the graft donor. The chain couples TRBV28 to TRBJ1-4; maybe TRBD1 (6 bases). The CDR3 DNA follows: TGTGCCAGCAGTCCCTTGGAGGGGGGGGCTAATGAAAAACTGTTTTTT. Translated, it gives CASSPLEGGANEKLFF.